Presented here are 5 T cell receptor beta chains from one specimen sequenced in a study of Ad26.COV2.S vaccination and SARS-CoV-2 variants. Treatment described: 19 received Ad26.COV2.S at low or high dose, single or two shots; roughly five received placebo; per-sample allocation not given. Day 63 after the first vaccine or placebo injection was the time point for sampling. Produced via immunoSEQ multiplex PCR; TCRdb's table is partial and in-frame only. The table lists more than 300,000 clones, roughly 86% of them singletons, with roughly 1.9% in the top ten. Sequencing was performed on peripheral blood, taken in a trial of Ad26.COV2.S vaccine versus placebo. These TCRs come from a person between 18 and 65 years old who received the Ad26.COV2.S COVID-19 vaccine or a placebo.

The chain joins TRBV5-1 to TRBJ2-5; D may correspond to TRBD1 or TRBD2 (5 bases each). The germline V and J ends were trimmed by 4 bases and 0 bases, with 13 bases remaining between them. Germline lookup yields CDR1 SGHRS and CDR2 YFSETQ. The length of the CDR3 is 15 residues. In DNA form, the CDR3 reads TGCGCCAGCAGCGTGGGACGGACGTACCAAGAGACCCAGTACTTC. Translation: CASSVGRTYQETQYF. The whole variable domain, filled in from reference TRBV5-1 and TRBJ2-5, reads KAGVTQTPRYLIKTRGQQVTLSCSPISGHRSVSWYQQTPGQGLQFLFEYFSETQRNKGNFPGRFSGRQFSNSRSEMNVSTLELGDSALYLCASSVGRTYQETQYFGPGTRLLVL.

This chain connects TRBV6-5 to TRBJ1-1, with unresolved D. The CDR3 contains 13 residues. V lost 3 bases, J lost 8 bases, and 13 bases lay in between. The germline gives CDR1 MNHEY, CDR2 SVGAGI. CDR3 DNA sequence: TGTGCCAGCAGTTATACCCGGCAGGTCGAAGCTTTCTTT. This codes for CASSYTRQVEAFF.

The J gene is TRBJ2-7, the V gene TRBV30; D possibly corresponds to TRBD1 (5 bases). The CDR3 contains 12 residues. The germline V gene encodes CDR1 GTSNPN and CDR2 SVGIG (reference sequence). Trimming left V 3 bases short and J 12 bases short, with 18 bases between. CDR3 loop: CAWSAMGPQRYF. Written as DNA, the CDR3 is TGTGCCTGGAGCGCCATGGGGCCACAGAGGTACTTC.

The chain has TRBV4-3 and TRBJ2-2, with 7 bases fitting TRBD2. CDR1 LGHNA and CDR2 YSLEER come from the germline V gene. The CDR3 is made up of 15 amino acids. The V segment lost 0 bases and the J segment 4 bases; nucleotides outside the gene matches: 2. CDR3 sequence (DNA): TGCGCCAGCAGCCAAGATCCTAGCGGCACCGGGGAGCTGTTTTTT. It specifies CASSQDPSGTGELFF.

This clone was observed once. This chain joins TRBV5-5 and TRBJ2-1; TRBD1 matches 8 bases. The CDR3 is 16 amino acids. The V gene end was trimmed by 4 bases and the J gene end by 3 bases; junction bases not matched to a gene: 9. The germline V gene has CDR1 SGHKS and CDR2 YYEKEE (reference sequence). The CDR3 loop reads CASSTRGQVSYNEQFF. The CDR3 DNA reads as TGTGCCAGCAGCACCAGGGGGCAAGTTAGCTACAATGAGCAGTTCTTC. Full variable domain (remainder filled in from reference TRBV5-5 and TRBJ2-1): DAGVTQSPTHLIKTRGQQVTLRCSPISGHKSVSWYQQVLGQGPQFIFQYYEKEERGRGNFPDRFSARQFPNYSSELNVNALLLGDSALYLCASSTRGQVSYNEQFFGPGTRLTVL.